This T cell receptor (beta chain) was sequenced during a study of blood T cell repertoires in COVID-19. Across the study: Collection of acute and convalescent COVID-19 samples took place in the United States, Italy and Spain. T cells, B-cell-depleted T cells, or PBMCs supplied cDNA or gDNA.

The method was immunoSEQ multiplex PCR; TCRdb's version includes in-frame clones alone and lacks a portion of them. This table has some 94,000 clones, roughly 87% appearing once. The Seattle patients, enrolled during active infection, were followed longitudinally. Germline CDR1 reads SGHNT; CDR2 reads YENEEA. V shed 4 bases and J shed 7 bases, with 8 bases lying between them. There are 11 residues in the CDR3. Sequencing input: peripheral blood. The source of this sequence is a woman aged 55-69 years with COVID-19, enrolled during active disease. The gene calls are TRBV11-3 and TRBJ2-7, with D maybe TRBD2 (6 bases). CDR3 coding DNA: TGTGCCAGCAGCTCCGGGGGAGAGCAGTACTTC. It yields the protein CASSSGGEQYF.